A single TCR beta chain is shown here with its context. This sample stems from a study of blood T cell repertoires in COVID-19. Method: immunoSEQ multiplex PCR; TCRdb's copy keeps in-frame clones and lacks some. The data show about 79,000 clones, 85% to 90% seen once. V was shortened by 0 bases and J by 8 bases, with 14 bases between the two germline ends. Germline V gives CDR1 MNHEY, CDR2 SVGAGI. There are 15 residues in the CDR3. The source is a man in his 70s with active or convalescent COVID-19. The chain recombines TRBV6-5 with TRBJ1-5; possibly TRBD1 for D (6 bases). Source material: peripheral blood. The CDR3 DNA sequence: TGTGCCAGCAGTTACTCGGCGCAGGGGCGGGAGCCCCAGCATTTT. It specifies CASSYSAQGREPQHF.